This T cell receptor (beta chain) was captured by sequencing in a study of vaccination effects on CD4 cells after COVID-19. The table came from immunoSEQ multiplex PCR; TCRdb's copy has only in-frame clones and leaves some out. The sample lists over 30,000 clones, around 68% seen once, with 20% to 25% in the top ten. Note on this clone: Its antigen is currently unknown.

Using viral peptide pools, the ViraFEST assay grew out antigen-specific CD4+ T cells prior to sequencing. At the end of nine to ten days of culture, CD4+ T cells were isolated. None of the vaccinated had previously contracted SARS-CoV-2, and their nucleocapsid antibodies tested negative. CDR1 is SNHLY, CDR2 FYNNEI, per germline. The CDR3 runs 12 residues. V was shortened by 1 base and J by 6 bases, with 7 bases between the two germline ends. The chain has TRBV2 and TRBJ2-7; D is unclear. The sample in question was CD4+ T cells from PBMCs cultured with SARS-CoV-2 spike peptides, obtained before COVID-19 vaccination. This TCR derives from a human donor who received a COVID-19 vaccine. For the CDR3, the DNA is TGTGCCAGCAGTGAAGGACCCGCCGAGCAGTACTTC. Residues: CASSEGPAEQYF.